Following are 28 T cell receptor beta chains from one sample sequenced in a study of T cell responses to AZD1222 COVID-19 vaccine. Sequenced by immunoSEQ multiplex PCR; TCRdb stores in-frame clones only, minus some. The sample contains almost 50,000 clones, around 85% of which appear only once. Material: peripheral blood, obtained on day 0 of MenACWY control vaccination. Every receptor here comes from an adult in good health.

The rearrangement uses TRBV2 and TRBJ2-4; the match to TRBD2 covers 7 bases. Per the germline V gene, CDR1 is SNHLY and CDR2 is FYNNEI. The CDR3 sequence is 15 residues long. V lost 10 bases and J lost 2; bases outside the gene matches: 11. The CDR3 spells CATRGEGSTKNIQYF. The CDR3 bases are TGTGCCACCCGGGGGGAGGGAAGCACCAAAAACATTCAGTACTTC.

The chain recombines TRBV3-1 (or the pseudogene TRBV3-2) with TRBJ1-2, with 10 bases identical to TRBD1. This CDR3 is 14 amino acids long. The germline V gene has CDR1 LGHDT and CDR2 YNNKEL (reference sequence). V lost 3 bases to trimming and J lost 9 bases; unmatched junction nucleotides: 7. The CDR3 DNA reads TGTGCCAGCAGCCACCCCGACAGGGGGCTTAGCTACACCTTC. It is translated as CASSHPDRGLSYTF.

V is TRBV25-1 and J is TRBJ2-1, with D possibly matching TRBD1 (6 bases). The CDR3 sequence is 15 residues long. V shed 7 bases and J shed 4 bases, with 17 bases lying between them. The V gene's germline CDR1 is MGHDK and CDR2 SYGVNS. The CDR3 protein is CASNEQGMVYNEQFF. The CDR3 DNA follows: TGTGCCAGCAATGAGCAGGGGATGGTATACAATGAGCAGTTCTTC.

J is TRBJ1-2 and V is TRBV4-1, with D possibly being TRBD1 (6 bases). Trimming left V 1 base short and J 0 bases short, with 6 bases between. There are 14 residues in the CDR3. CDR1 MGHRA and CDR2 YSYEKL come from the germline V gene. The CDR3 sequence is CASSQGTANYGYTF. CDR3 sequence (DNA): TGCGCCAGCAGCCAAGGGACAGCTAACTATGGCTACACCTTC.

The rearrangement links TRBV28 to TRBJ2-7; 8 bases map to TRBD1. J gave up 3 bases and V 6 bases, and 10 bases lay outside the gene matches. Germline loops: CDR1 MDHEN, CDR2 SYDVKM. This CDR3 contains 15 residues. CDR3 nucleotide sequence: TGTGCCAGCAGGACAGGGGAAGGACGGTTCTACGAGCAGTACTTC. It translates to CASRTGEGRFYEQYF. Combining the CDR3 with reference TRBV28 and TRBJ2-7 gives the whole variable domain DVKVTQSSRYLVKRTGEKVFLECVQDMDHENMFWYRQDPGLGLRLIYFSYDVKMKEKGDIPEGYSVSREKKERFSLILESASTNQTSMYLCASRTGEGRFYEQYFGPGTRLTVT.

This chain uses TRBV19 with TRBJ2-3, with 15 bases fitting TRBD2. The CDR3 is made up of 14 amino acids. V lost 9 bases, J lost 3 bases, and 1 base stayed unmatched. CDR1 and CDR2 from the germline V gene are LNHDA and SQIVND (reference sequence). The CDR3 is CASGLAGGTDTQYF. In DNA form, the CDR3 reads TGTGCCAGCGGACTAGCGGGAGGGACAGATACGCAGTATTTT.

The chain joins TRBV28 to TRBJ2-7; no clear D gene. This CDR3 is built from 10 residues. Germline values: CDR1 MDHEN, CDR2 SYDVKM. Deletions cut 6 bases from V and 1 base from J, with 1 base between. In DNA form, the CDR3 reads TGTGCCAGCAGGTCCTACGAGCAGTACTTC. Amino acids: CASRSYEQYF.

This sequence joins TRBV29-1 and TRBJ1-1; D may be TRBD1 (5 bases). The germline V and J ends were trimmed by 4 bases and 1 base, with 13 bases remaining between them. The CDR3 consists of 14 residues. CDR1 and CDR2 (germline): SQVTM, ANQGSEA. In nucleotides, the CDR3 is TGCAGCGTTGGTGGGGGTATGTCGAACACTGAAGCTTTCTTT. Translation: CSVGGGMSNTEAFF.

The chain joins TRBV10-3 to TRBJ2-3; no firm D call. Deletions cut 4 bases from V and 1 base from J, with 3 bases between. The CDR3 is made up of 12 amino acids. CDR1 is ENHRY and CDR2 is SYGVKD in the germline V gene. The CDR3 bases are TGTGCCATCAGTGCAGGCACAGATACGCAGTATTTT. Its translation is CAISAGTDTQYF.

The chain couples TRBV6-1 to TRBJ2-3; D is perhaps TRBD2 (6 bases). From germline, CDR1 is MNHNS and CDR2 SASEGT. Between the trimmed V and J ends, which lost 3 bases and 2 bases, there was a span of 12 bases. CDR3 length: 15 amino acids. CDR3 protein: CASSDSGVITDTQYF. For the CDR3, the DNA is TGTGCCAGCAGTGATTCGGGGGTAATCACAGATACGCAGTATTTT.

The genes are TRBV5-4 and TRBJ1-2, with D perhaps matching TRBD1 (5 bases). Germline-derived CDR1 and CDR2 are SGHNT and YYREEE (reference sequence). Trimming took 4 bases from V and 0 from J, leaving 16 bases between them. The CDR3 is 16 amino acids. The chain's CDR3 is CASSPRGGSANYGYTF. For the CDR3, the DNA is TGTGCCAGCAGCCCCCGGGGGGGTTCAGCTAACTATGGCTACACCTTC. Based on the CDR3 plus reference TRBV5-4 and TRBJ1-2, the full variable domain is ETGVTQSPTHLIKTRGQQVTLRCSSQSGHNTVSWYQQALGQGPQFIFQYYREEENGRGNFPPRFSGLQFPNYSSELNVNALELDDSALYLCASSPRGGSANYGYTFGSGTRLTVV.

This chain connects TRBV10-2 to TRBJ1-5; weak D call: TRBD1 (5 bases). The CDR3 length is 14 residues. Trimming pared 3 bases from V and 2 bases from J, leaving 8 bases between. The germline gives CDR1 WSHSY, CDR2 SAAADI. The CDR3, as DNA: TGCGCCAGCAGTGAAACGGGGGGCAATCAGCCCCAGCATTTT. Translated: CASSETGGNQPQHF.

This chain connects TRBV5-1 to TRBJ2-2; D perhaps matches TRBD1 (7 bases). Germline CDR1 reads SGHRS; CDR2 reads YFSETQ. The CDR3 is 15 residues long. Between the trimmed V and J ends, which lost 4 bases and 5 bases, there was a span of 15 bases. CDR3 in DNA: TGCGCCAGCAGCGCCGGACAGGCGGGGACCGGGGAGCTGTTTTTT. As protein: CASSAGQAGTGELFF.

The V and J genes are TRBV7-8 and TRBJ2-7; 7 nucleotides agree with TRBD1. From germline, CDR1 is SGHVS and CDR2 FQNEAQ. The V and J ends lost 0 bases and 3 bases, in that order; junction bases with no gene match: 8. CDR3 size: 16 residues. CDR3 coding DNA: TGTGCCAGCAGCTTAGCACAGGGGATTGTTCGCTACGAGCAGTACGTC. Amino acids: CASSLAQGIVRYEQYV.

The V and J genes are TRBV28 and TRBJ1-5; maybe TRBD1 (6 bases). This CDR3 is 14 amino acids long. V dropped 4 bases and J dropped 2 bases, with 9 bases sitting between them. Germline CDR1 reads MDHEN; CDR2 reads SYDVKM. This CDR3 reads CASSSRGGNQPQHF. The CDR3 nucleotides are TGTGCCAGCAGTTCCAGGGGAGGCAATCAGCCCCAGCATTTT.

V usage is TRBV9 and J usage is TRBJ2-3, with D possibly TRBD2 on 6 matching bases. Germline lookup yields CDR1 SGDLS and CDR2 YYNGEE. V lost 0 bases, J lost 0 bases, and 8 bases lay in between. The CDR3 spans 15 residues. The CDR3 bases are TGTGCCAGCAGCGTAGTCGGGGGAAGCACAGATACGCAGTATTTT. The encoded protein is CASSVVGGSTDTQYF.

J is TRBJ1-6 and V is TRBV5-6, with TRBD1 as a possible D gene (5 bases). Germline lookup yields CDR1 SGHDT and CDR2 YYEEEE. V lost 4 bases and J 10 bases, leaving 18 bases between the germline ends. The CDR3 totals 15 residues. The CDR3 here is CASSRGSGWDSPLHF. The CDR3 region has the DNA TGTGCCAGCAGCCGTGGTTCAGGGTGGGACTCACCCCTCCACTTT.

J is TRBJ2-7 and V is TRBV4-1; no clear D gene. The germline V gene encodes CDR1 MGHRA and CDR2 YSYEKL. The CDR3 length is 17 residues. Trimming removed 2 bases from V and 1 base from J, with 18 bases in between. The CDR3 loop is CASSQKDDWAPSYEQYF. Here the CDR3 DNA reads TGCGCCAGCAGCCAAAAAGATGACTGGGCTCCTTCCTACGAGCAGTACTTC.

This chain joins TRBV30 and TRBJ1-1, with no clear D. The CDR3 has 13 amino acids. The germline V gene has CDR1 GTSNPN and CDR2 SVGIG (reference sequence). The CDR3 DNA sequence: TGTGCTAGGTGGGTCGGACCGAACACTGAAGCTTTCTTT. It is translated as CARWVGPNTEAFF.

The chain carries TRBV28 and TRBJ2-4, with D possibly matching TRBD2 (6 bases). This CDR3 is 12 amino acids long. Germline V gene lookup returns CDR1 MDHEN and CDR2 SYDVKM. The V gene lost 2 bases and the J gene lost 7 bases, with 6 bases spanning the gap. This CDR3 reads CASSLGGNIQYF. CDR3 nucleotide sequence: TGTGCCAGCAGTTTAGGGGGGAACATTCAGTACTTC.

The chain couples TRBV5-4 to TRBJ2-2; 11 nucleotides align to TRBD2. Germline-derived CDR1 and CDR2 are SGHNT and YYREEE (reference sequence). This CDR3 has 17 amino acids. With 2 bases clipped from V and 4 bases from J, the junction kept 7 bases outside the gene matches. CDR3 in DNA: TGTGCCAGCAGCTTACGTACTAGCGGGAGACGCACCGGGGAGCTGTTTTTT. Translated, it gives CASSLRTSGRRTGELFF.

The chain couples TRBV5-3 to TRBJ2-7; D remains ambiguous. TRBV5-3 is an open reading frame whose function is uncertain. The CDR3 length is 12 residues. V was shortened by 1 base and J by 3 bases, with 5 bases between the two germline ends. The chain's CDR3 is CARSLRGYEQYF. In DNA, the CDR3 is TGTGCCAGAAGCTTGAGAGGCTACGAGCAGTACTTC.

This sequence joins TRBV14 and TRBJ1-1; D is uncertain. Germline values: CDR1 SGHDN, CDR2 FVKESK. The CDR3 length is 17 residues. The V gene lost 0 bases and the J gene lost 4 bases, with 18 bases spanning the gap. The CDR3 coding sequence is TGTGCCAGCAGCCAAGAAAGCCTCGGTTGGTCTGGCACTGAAGCTTTCTTT. Amino acids: CASSQESLGWSGTEAFF.

The rearrangement uses TRBV29-1 and TRBJ2-1; D unresolved. The germline V gene has CDR1 SQVTM and CDR2 ANQGSEA. The ends were cut back, 4 bases at V and 0 bases at J, with 7 bases in the middle. The CDR3 is 13 residues long. CDR3: CSVGKSSYNEQFF. The CDR3 DNA reads as TGCAGCGTTGGGAAAAGCTCCTACAATGAGCAGTTCTTC.

The chain recombines TRBV9 with TRBJ2-1; TRBD1 matches at 12 bases. The germline CDR1 and CDR2 sequences are SGDLS and YYNGEE. The CDR3 has 19 amino acids. V was clipped by 3 bases and J by 5 bases; unmatched bases: 15. The CDR3 DNA reads TGTGCCAGCAGCGCGCTAGGGACAGGGGGCTCATTTTTAAACAATGAGCAGTTCTTC. Translated: CASSALGTGGSFLNNEQFF.

The chain uses TRBV29-1 and TRBJ2-1, with 8 bases that match TRBD2. The V gene end was trimmed by 5 bases and the J gene end by 0 bases; junction bases not matched to a gene: 3. Germline V gene sequence: CDR1 SQVTM, CDR2 ANQGSEA. The CDR3 totals 14 residues. The CDR3 loop is CSVYSGDSYNEQFF. The CDR3 DNA reads TGCAGCGTTTATAGCGGGGACTCCTACAATGAGCAGTTCTTC.

The genes are TRBV6-4 and TRBJ1-4, with TRBD1 matching 8 bases. CDR3 size: 19 residues. CDR1 and CDR2 from the germline V gene are MRHNA and SNTAGT. V dropped 4 bases and J dropped 7; count of bases not matched to a gene: 20. The CDR3, as DNA: TGTGCCAGCAGTGTGGGGGGACAGGTTTTGGTCCGGAGCCCTGAAAAACTGTTTTTT. Translated, it gives CASSVGGQVLVRSPEKLFF.

The chain couples TRBV7-9 to TRBJ2-7, with 8 bases that match TRBD2. Germline loops: CDR1 SEHNR, CDR2 FQNEAQ (reference sequence). The CDR3 length is 14 residues. J was trimmed by 3 bases and V by 1 base; bases with no gene match: 2. Written as DNA, the CDR3 is TGTGCCAGCAGCTTAGAGCGGGGGCTCTACGAGCAGTACTTC. This codes for CASSLERGLYEQYF.